Listed below are T cell receptor beta chains from one sample, sequenced in a study of blood T cells in healthy people across ages. Each CDR3 protein is one row after TCRdb ran MiXCR on the 5' RACE reads. The data hold some 690,000 distinct CDR3 sequences, with approximately 21% observed a single time. Sequenced: blood. These receptor sequences come from a man between 65 and 79 years old in good health. Both conserved end residues are part of each CDR3. D genes are given only for firm matches. A clone size is listed for some rows: how often the clone was seen (once, few, many), or a class if it is expanded.

d_gene: .
abundance: many
j_gene: TRBJ2-5
v_gene: TRBV29-1
CDR3nt: TGCAGCGTTGGGTCCCAAGAGACCCAGTACTTC
CDR3aa: CSVGSQETQYF

d_gene: .
abundance: .
j_gene: TRBJ2-5
v_gene: TRBV12-3/TRBV12-4
CDR3nt: TGTGCCAGCAGTTTTGGGCCAGGCCAAGAGACCCAGTACTTC
CDR3aa: CASSFGPGQETQYF

d_gene: TRBD2
abundance: few
j_gene: TRBJ2-7
v_gene: TRBV5-1
CDR3nt: TGCGCCAGCAGCTTGGAAATTAGCGGGGGCTCCTTGTCCTACGAGCAGTACTTC
CDR3aa: CASSLEISGGSLSYEQYF

d_gene: .
abundance: few
j_gene: TRBJ1-2
v_gene: TRBV11-2
CDR3nt: TGTGCCAGCAGCTTTAACAGAGCGGCTGGCTACACCTTC
CDR3aa: CASSFNRAAGYTF

d_gene: .
abundance: .
j_gene: TRBJ1-2
v_gene: TRBV4-1
CDR3nt: TGCGCCAGCAGCCAAGATGCGGCAGGGAAGATCTATGGCTACACCTTC
CDR3aa: CASSQDAAGKIYGYTF

d_gene: TRBD1
abundance: .
j_gene: TRBJ2-5
v_gene: TRBV18
CDR3nt: TGTGCCAGCTCACCCACAGGGGTGAAAGAGACCCAGTACTTC
CDR3aa: CASSPTGVKETQYF

d_gene: .
abundance: few
j_gene: TRBJ1-4
v_gene: TRBV9
CDR3nt: TGTGCCAGCAGCTGGGACATGGATGAAAAACTGTTTTTT
CDR3aa: CASSWDMDEKLFF

d_gene: .
abundance: few
j_gene: TRBJ2-1
v_gene: TRBV7-6
CDR3nt: TGTACCAGCAGCTTAGAGGTCGCTGCCCAGCAGTTCTTC
CDR3aa: CTSSLEVAAQQFF

d_gene: TRBD1
abundance: few
j_gene: TRBJ1-6
v_gene: TRBV29-1
CDR3nt: TGCAGCGCAAGGACAGGGAATAATTCACCCCTCCACTTT
CDR3aa: CSARTGNNSPLHF

d_gene: TRBD2
abundance: few
j_gene: TRBJ2-1
v_gene: TRBV6-2/TRBV6-3
CDR3nt: TGTGCCAGCAGCGATCGGACTAGAATTTACAATGAGCAGTTCTTC
CDR3aa: CASSDRTRIYNEQFF

d_gene: TRBD1
abundance: few
j_gene: TRBJ1-2
v_gene: TRBV5-5
CDR3nt: TGTGCCAGCCACAGGGGTGCTAACTATGGCCACACCTTC
CDR3aa: CASHRGANYGHTF

d_gene: .
abundance: .
j_gene: TRBJ2-1
v_gene: TRBV11-2
CDR3nt: TGTGCCAGCACCGATCGAACCCGTAACTACAATGAGCAGTTCTTC
CDR3aa: CASTDRTRNYNEQFF

d_gene: .
abundance: few
j_gene: TRBJ2-4
v_gene: TRBV7-2
CDR3nt: TGTGCCAGCAGCCAAGTGAGGAGGGGGGTAGCCAAAAACATTCAGTACTTC
CDR3aa: CASSQVRRGVAKNIQYF

d_gene: TRBD1
abundance: many
j_gene: TRBJ1-5
v_gene: TRBV6-2/TRBV6-3
CDR3nt: TGTGCCAGCAACGAGGGGGCAAAGCCCCAGCATTTT
CDR3aa: CASNEGAKPQHF

d_gene: TRBD2
abundance: few
j_gene: TRBJ2-1
v_gene: TRBV7-2
CDR3nt: TGTGCCAGCAGCTTAGGGAGCGGGACCCCCTACAATGAGCAGTTCTTC
CDR3aa: CASSLGSGTPYNEQFF

d_gene: TRBD2
abundance: .
j_gene: TRBJ2-3
v_gene: TRBV20-1
CDR3nt: TGCAGTGCCAGAAATGTGCGGGGGGGTGGCACAGATACGCAGTATTTT
CDR3aa: CSARNVRGGGTDTQYF

d_gene: TRBD1
abundance: .
j_gene: TRBJ2-3
v_gene: TRBV29-1
CDR3nt: TGCAGCATCCGACAGGGGGCTTTTAGGACAGATACGCAGTATTTT
CDR3aa: CSIRQGAFRTDTQYF

d_gene: .
abundance: few
j_gene: TRBJ2-3
v_gene: TRBV29-1
CDR3nt: TGCAGCGTTGTAGGGGAGGGCACAGATACGCAGTATTTT
CDR3aa: CSVVGEGTDTQYF

d_gene: .
abundance: .
j_gene: TRBJ2-3
v_gene: TRBV5-1
CDR3nt: TGCGCCAGCAGCTTGTGGAGTCTTACTAGCACAGATACGCAGTATTTT
CDR3aa: CASSLWSLTSTDTQYF

d_gene: .
abundance: .
j_gene: TRBJ1-2
v_gene: TRBV6-2/TRBV6-3
CDR3nt: TGTGCCAGCAGCGGTACAGTTTTTAACTATGGCTACACCTTC
CDR3aa: CASSGTVFNYGYTF

d_gene: .
abundance: .
j_gene: TRBJ1-1
v_gene: TRBV4-2
CDR3nt: TGTGCCAGCAGCCAAGATCGTCGGGGGGCAGGCAACACTGAAGCTTTCTTT
CDR3aa: CASSQDRRGAGNTEAFF

d_gene: .
abundance: .
j_gene: TRBJ1-2
v_gene: TRBV20-1
CDR3nt: TGCAGTGCTAGAGATCCAGCGCGCATTAACTATGGCTACACCTTC
CDR3aa: CSARDPARINYGYTF

d_gene: .
abundance: .
j_gene: TRBJ2-3
v_gene: TRBV9
CDR3nt: TGTGCCAGCAGCCCCCGGGACTTAACCACAGATACGCAGTATTTT
CDR3aa: CASSPRDLTTDTQYF

d_gene: .
abundance: few
j_gene: TRBJ1-4
v_gene: TRBV12-3/TRBV12-4
CDR3nt: TGTGCCAGCAGTTTCCAGGACACAATGCCAAAACTGTTTTTT
CDR3aa: CASSFQDTMPKLFF

d_gene: .
abundance: few
j_gene: TRBJ2-7
v_gene: TRBV20-1
CDR3nt: TGCAGTGCTAGAGGAAGGTACTTC
CDR3aa: CSARGRYF

d_gene: .
abundance: .
j_gene: TRBJ1-4
v_gene: TRBV7-2
CDR3nt: TGTGCCAGCACCCTTGGCCCAGGGAATGAAAAACTGTTTTTT
CDR3aa: CASTLGPGNEKLFF

d_gene: .
abundance: .
j_gene: TRBJ1-3
v_gene: TRBV12-3/TRBV12-4
CDR3nt: TGTGCCAGCAGTCATCCCTCGGGGGCTGGAAACACCATATATTTT
CDR3aa: CASSHPSGAGNTIYF

d_gene: .
abundance: many
j_gene: TRBJ1-1
v_gene: TRBV7-2
CDR3nt: TGTGCCAGCAGCACCCCGGGACGTAACACTGAAGCTTTCTTT
CDR3aa: CASSTPGRNTEAFF

d_gene: .
abundance: .
j_gene: TRBJ1-1
v_gene: TRBV4-1
CDR3nt: TGCGCCAGCAGCCAAGATCAGGGGTGGGGCACTGAGGCTTTCTTT
CDR3aa: CASSQDQGWGTEAFF

d_gene: TRBD2
abundance: few
j_gene: TRBJ2-3
v_gene: TRBV5-1
CDR3nt: TGCGCCAGCAGCTTGGCGACTAGCGGGATATCTAGCACAGATACGCAGTATTTT
CDR3aa: CASSLATSGISSTDTQYF

d_gene: TRBD1
abundance: .
j_gene: TRBJ2-3
v_gene: TRBV6-5
CDR3nt: TGTGCCAGCAGTTATAAGGGGGCAAGCACAGATACGCAGTATTTT
CDR3aa: CASSYKGASTDTQYF

d_gene: TRBD1
abundance: .
j_gene: TRBJ2-6
v_gene: TRBV12-3/TRBV12-4
CDR3nt: TGTGCCAGCAGTCGTACCGGGACAGGCTTCTCTGGGGCCAACGTCCTGACTTTC
CDR3aa: CASSRTGTGFSGANVLTF

d_gene: .
abundance: many
j_gene: TRBJ2-1
v_gene: TRBV7-9
CDR3nt: TGTGCCAGCAGCTTACTTGAGCAGTTCTTC
CDR3aa: CASSLLEQFF

d_gene: TRBD2
abundance: many
j_gene: TRBJ2-4
v_gene: TRBV11-2
CDR3nt: TGTGCCAGCAGCCGAGCGACTAGCGGGAGTATAAAGTACTTC
CDR3aa: CASSRATSGSIKYF

d_gene: TRBD1
abundance: few
j_gene: TRBJ2-5
v_gene: TRBV10-3
CDR3nt: TGTGCCATCAGCATCGGACAGGGGAAGGAGACCCAGTACTTC
CDR3aa: CAISIGQGKETQYF

d_gene: .
abundance: .
j_gene: TRBJ2-3
v_gene: TRBV14
CDR3nt: TGTGCCAGCAGCCAGGCGCAGGGCTATACGCAGTATTTT
CDR3aa: CASSQAQGYTQYF

d_gene: TRBD1
abundance: .
j_gene: TRBJ2-1
v_gene: TRBV5-1
CDR3nt: TGCGCCAGCAGCCCGGCGGGAGTGGACAGGGGGCGATTTGAGCAGTTCTTC
CDR3aa: CASSPAGVDRGRFEQFF

d_gene: .
abundance: .
j_gene: TRBJ2-5
v_gene: TRBV15
CDR3nt: TGTGCCACCAGCAGAGGGACTGAAGAGACCCAGTACTTC
CDR3aa: CATSRGTEETQYF

d_gene: .
abundance: .
j_gene: TRBJ2-3
v_gene: TRBV18
CDR3nt: TGTGCCAGCTCACCATATGGAGATACGCAGTATTTT
CDR3aa: CASSPYGDTQYF

d_gene: .
abundance: .
j_gene: TRBJ2-5
v_gene: TRBV12-3/TRBV12-4
CDR3nt: TGTGCCAGCAGTTTAGCGCAGGGTTGGCAAGAGACCCAGTACTTC
CDR3aa: CASSLAQGWQETQYF

d_gene: .
abundance: many
j_gene: TRBJ2-1
v_gene: TRBV27
CDR3nt: TGTGCCAGCGCCAAGGCGCGGGAGCAGTTCTTC
CDR3aa: CASAKAREQFF

d_gene: .
abundance: few
j_gene: TRBJ2-7
v_gene: TRBV3-1
CDR3nt: TGTGCCAGCAGACTAACCGGGAGCTACGAGCAGTACTTC
CDR3aa: CASRLTGSYEQYF

d_gene: .
abundance: few
j_gene: TRBJ1-2
v_gene: TRBV18
CDR3nt: TGTGCCAGCTCACCAATCCAGGGTGACTACACCTTC
CDR3aa: CASSPIQGDYTF

d_gene: TRBD2
abundance: few
j_gene: TRBJ2-1
v_gene: TRBV6-1
CDR3nt: TGTACCAGCAGTAGCGGGGGGGCTGTCTTCAATGAGCAGTTCTTC
CDR3aa: CTSSSGGAVFNEQFF

d_gene: TRBD2
abundance: few
j_gene: TRBJ2-1
v_gene: TRBV14
CDR3nt: TGTGCCAGCAGCCAGACTAGCGGGACCTCCTACAATGAGCAGTTCTTC
CDR3aa: CASSQTSGTSYNEQFF

d_gene: .
abundance: few
j_gene: TRBJ1-5
v_gene: TRBV11-3
CDR3nt: TGTGCCAGCAGCCCCAACAGCGCTAGCAATCAGCCCCAGCATTTT
CDR3aa: CASSPNSASNQPQHF

d_gene: .
abundance: few
j_gene: TRBJ1-2
v_gene: TRBV14
CDR3nt: TGTACCAGCAGCCAAGATTGGGACTCCTTGGGTGGCTACACCTTC
CDR3aa: CTSSQDWDSLGGYTF

d_gene: TRBD1
abundance: .
j_gene: TRBJ2-4
v_gene: TRBV3-1
CDR3nt: TGTGCCAGCAGCCAAGACAGGGGGATTCAAAACATTCAGTCCTTC
CDR3aa: CASSQDRGIQNIQSF

d_gene: TRBD2
abundance: .
j_gene: TRBJ2-7
v_gene: TRBV5-1
CDR3nt: TGCGCCAGCAGTCGAGGACTAGCGGGGGGGCTCTCCTACGAGCAGTACTTC
CDR3aa: CASSRGLAGGLSYEQYF

d_gene: TRBD1
abundance: .
j_gene: TRBJ2-7
v_gene: TRBV12-3/TRBV12-4
CDR3nt: TGTGCCAGCAGTTTCGACAGGGGGCCTTCCTACGAGCAGTACTTC
CDR3aa: CASSFDRGPSYEQYF

d_gene: .
abundance: few
j_gene: TRBJ1-2
v_gene: TRBV27
CDR3nt: TGTGCCAGGGGAACATCCCGATATGGCTACACCTTC
CDR3aa: CARGTSRYGYTF

d_gene: TRBD1
abundance: .
j_gene: TRBJ2-5
v_gene: TRBV2
CDR3nt: TGTGCCAGCAGGTTGCTCGGGGACACCGGGACAGAAGAGACCCAGTACTTC
CDR3aa: CASRLLGDTGTEETQYF

d_gene: .
abundance: .
j_gene: TRBJ1-3
v_gene: TRBV28
CDR3nt: TGTGCCAGCAGTTTATCAGGGGTCGGAAACACCATATATTTT
CDR3aa: CASSLSGVGNTIYF